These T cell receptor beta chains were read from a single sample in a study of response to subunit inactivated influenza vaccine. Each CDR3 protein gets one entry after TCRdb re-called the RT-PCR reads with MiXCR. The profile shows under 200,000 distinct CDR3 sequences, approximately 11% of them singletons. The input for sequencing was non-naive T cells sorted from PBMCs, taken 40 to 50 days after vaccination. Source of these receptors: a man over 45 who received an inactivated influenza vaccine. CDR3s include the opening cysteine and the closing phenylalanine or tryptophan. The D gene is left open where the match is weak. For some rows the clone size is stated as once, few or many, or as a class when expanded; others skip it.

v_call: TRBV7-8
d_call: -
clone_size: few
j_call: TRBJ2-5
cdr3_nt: TGTGCCAGCAGCTCTTCCAATGGGGGCGGGGAGACCCAGTACTTC
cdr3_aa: CASSSSNGGGETQYF

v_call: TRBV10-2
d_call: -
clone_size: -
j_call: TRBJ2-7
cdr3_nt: TGCGCCAGCAGTGTTCCAAGGATGGGAGCCCCCGAGCAGTACTTC
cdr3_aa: CASSVPRMGAPEQYF

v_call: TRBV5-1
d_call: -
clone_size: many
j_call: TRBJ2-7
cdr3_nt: TGCGCCAGCAGCTTTTTCCAGGGGTACGAGCAGTACTTC
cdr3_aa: CASSFFQGYEQYF

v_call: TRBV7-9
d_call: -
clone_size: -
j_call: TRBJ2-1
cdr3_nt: TGTGCCAGCAGCTTGGAAGGGACTGAGCAGTTCTTC
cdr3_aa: CASSLEGTEQFF

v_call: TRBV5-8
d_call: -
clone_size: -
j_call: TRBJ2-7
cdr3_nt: TGTGCCAGCAGTGTCATATCCCACGAGCAGTACTTC
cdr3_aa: CASSVISHEQYF

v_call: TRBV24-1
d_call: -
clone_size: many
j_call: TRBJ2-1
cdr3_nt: TGTGCCACCAGTGATGACTCCTACAATGAGCAGTTCTTC
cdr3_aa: CATSDDSYNEQFF

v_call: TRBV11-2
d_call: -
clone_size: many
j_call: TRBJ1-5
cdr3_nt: TGTGCCAGCAGCTTAGATGGGGCCTACAGTCAGCCCCAGCATTTT
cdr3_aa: CASSLDGAYSQPQHF

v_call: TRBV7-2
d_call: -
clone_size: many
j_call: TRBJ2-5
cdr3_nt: TGTGCCAGCAGCCGAGATCCGGGACTGGGGGAAGAGACCCAGTACTTC
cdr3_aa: CASSRDPGLGEETQYF

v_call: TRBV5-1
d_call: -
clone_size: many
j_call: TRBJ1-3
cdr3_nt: TGCGCCAGCAGCTTGGGGTCGGGGACAAGCTCTGGAAACACCATATATTTT
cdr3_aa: CASSLGSGTSSGNTIYF

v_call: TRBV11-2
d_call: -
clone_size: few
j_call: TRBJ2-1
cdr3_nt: TGTGCCAGCAGCTTAGACAGAAGCCAAATTGGGCAGTTCTTC
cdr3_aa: CASSLDRSQIGQFF

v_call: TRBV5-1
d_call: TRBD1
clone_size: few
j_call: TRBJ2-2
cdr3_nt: TGCGCCAGCAGCCCCCAGGGACAGGGCCTCGGGGAGCTGTTTTTT
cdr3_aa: CASSPQGQGLGELFF

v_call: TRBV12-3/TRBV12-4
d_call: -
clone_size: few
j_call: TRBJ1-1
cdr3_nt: TGTGCCAGCAGTTCCATGAGTACGATGGCGGAAGCTTTCTTT
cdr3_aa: CASSSMSTMAEAFF

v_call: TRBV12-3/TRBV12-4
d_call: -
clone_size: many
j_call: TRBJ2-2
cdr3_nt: TGTGCCAGCAGGGAGGGTCTTACCGGGGAGCTGTTTTTT
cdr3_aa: CASREGLTGELFF

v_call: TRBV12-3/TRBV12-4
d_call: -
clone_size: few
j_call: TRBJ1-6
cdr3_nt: TGTGCCAGCAGTTTGTTCAGCTCCTATAATTCACCCCTCCACTTT
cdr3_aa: CASSLFSSYNSPLHF

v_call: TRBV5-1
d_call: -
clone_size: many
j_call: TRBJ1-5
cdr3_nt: TGCGCCAGCAGCCAGGGACGAAATCAGCCCCAGCATTTT
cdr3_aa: CASSQGRNQPQHF

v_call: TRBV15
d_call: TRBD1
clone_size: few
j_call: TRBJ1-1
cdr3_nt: TGTGCCACCAGTCCCGGGACAGGCAAAATGAACACTGAAGCTTTCTTT
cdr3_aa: CATSPGTGKMNTEAFF

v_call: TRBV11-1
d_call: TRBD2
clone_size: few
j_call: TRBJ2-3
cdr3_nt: TGTGCCAGCAGCTATCCTAGTCGACTAGCGGGGCTTACAGATACGCAGTATTTT
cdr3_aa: CASSYPSRLAGLTDTQYF

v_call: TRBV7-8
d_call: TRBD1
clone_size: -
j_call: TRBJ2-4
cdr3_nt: TGTGCCAGCAGCTTTGGACAGGGGATAAACATTCAGTACTTC
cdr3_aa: CASSFGQGINIQYF

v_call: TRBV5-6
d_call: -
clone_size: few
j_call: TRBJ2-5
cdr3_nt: TGTGCCAGCAGCCCCAGACCAGGGAACGAGGTGGAGACCCAGTACTTC
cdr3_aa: CASSPRPGNEVETQYF

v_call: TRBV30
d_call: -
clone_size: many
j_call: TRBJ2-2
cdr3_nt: TGTGCCCGAAGGTACACCGGGGAGCTGTTTTTT
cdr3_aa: CARRYTGELFF

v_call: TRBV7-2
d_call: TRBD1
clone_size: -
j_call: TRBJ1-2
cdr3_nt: TGTGCCAGCAGCTTAACTCTGACAGGGGACTATGGCTACACCTTC
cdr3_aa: CASSLTLTGDYGYTF

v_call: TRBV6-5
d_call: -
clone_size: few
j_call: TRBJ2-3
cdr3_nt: TGTGCCAGCAGTTCCATGGGCAGGAGGCCAGATACGCAGTATTTT
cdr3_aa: CASSSMGRRPDTQYF

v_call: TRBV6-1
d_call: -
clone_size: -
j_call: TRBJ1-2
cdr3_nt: TGTGCCAGCTCCCCGCGAGGGTTGGGCTATGGCTACACCTTC
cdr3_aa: CASSPRGLGYGYTF

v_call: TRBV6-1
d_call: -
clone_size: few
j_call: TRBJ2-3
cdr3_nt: TGTGCCAGCAGCCCTTCACTTTACCGGGGACGCACAGATACGCAGTATTTT
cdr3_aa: CASSPSLYRGRTDTQYF

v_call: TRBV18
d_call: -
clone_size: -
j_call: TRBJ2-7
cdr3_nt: TGTGCCAGCTCACCGGACCACAGCCTCGCGGAGGACTTC
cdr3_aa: CASSPDHSLAEDF

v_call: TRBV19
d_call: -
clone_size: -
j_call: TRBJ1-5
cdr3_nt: TGTGCCAGTAGTATAGATCAGGATCAGCCCCAGCATTTT
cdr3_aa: CASSIDQDQPQHF

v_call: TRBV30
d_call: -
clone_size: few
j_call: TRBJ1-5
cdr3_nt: TGTGCCTGGAGTAACGGGGAGGGCCAGCCCCAGCATTTT
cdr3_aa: CAWSNGEGQPQHF

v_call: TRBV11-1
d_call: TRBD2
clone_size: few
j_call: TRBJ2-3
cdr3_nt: TGTGCCAGCAGCCCCAGGGGGACTAGCGGGAAACTAAGCACAGATACGCAGTATTTT
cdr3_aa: CASSPRGTSGKLSTDTQYF

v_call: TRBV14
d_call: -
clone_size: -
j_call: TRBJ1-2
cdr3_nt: TGTGCCAGCAGCCAAGTCGGACAACATATTGGAGGCTACACCTTC
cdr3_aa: CASSQVGQHIGGYTF

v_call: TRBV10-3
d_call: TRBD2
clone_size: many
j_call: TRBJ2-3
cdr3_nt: TGTGCCATCAGCGGGGGGGCCTCAGATACGCAGTATTTT
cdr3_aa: CAISGGASDTQYF

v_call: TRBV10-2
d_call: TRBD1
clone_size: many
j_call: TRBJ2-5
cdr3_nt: TGCGCCAGCAGTGAGTCGACAGGGACAGGGCGGCAGGAGACCCAGTACTTC
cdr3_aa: CASSESTGTGRQETQYF

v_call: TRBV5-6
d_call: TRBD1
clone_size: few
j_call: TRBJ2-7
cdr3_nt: TGTGCCAGCAGCCGAAAGGACAGGGTATTCGAGCAGTACTTC
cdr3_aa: CASSRKDRVFEQYF

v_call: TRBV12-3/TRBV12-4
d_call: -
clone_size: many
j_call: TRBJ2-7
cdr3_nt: TGTGCCAGCAGTTTACCCTCGACAGGAGGTGCTTACGAGCAGTACTTC
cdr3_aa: CASSLPSTGGAYEQYF

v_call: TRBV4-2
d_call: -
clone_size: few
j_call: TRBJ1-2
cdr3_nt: TGTGCCAGCAGCCAAAGCGGCCAGGGCTTCGGCTACACCTTC
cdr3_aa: CASSQSGQGFGYTF

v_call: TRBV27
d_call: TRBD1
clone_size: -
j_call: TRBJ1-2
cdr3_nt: TGTGCCAGCACCCGGACAGGGGATACCTATGGCTACACCTTC
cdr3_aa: CASTRTGDTYGYTF

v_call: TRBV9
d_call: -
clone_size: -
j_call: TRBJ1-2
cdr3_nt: TGTGCCAGCAGCGTAGGAAATGGCTACACCTTC
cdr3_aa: CASSVGNGYTF

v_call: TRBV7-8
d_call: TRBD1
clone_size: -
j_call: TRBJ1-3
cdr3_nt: TGTGCCAGCAGCTCGAGATGGACAGGCTCTGGAAACACCATATATTTT
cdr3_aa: CASSSRWTGSGNTIYF

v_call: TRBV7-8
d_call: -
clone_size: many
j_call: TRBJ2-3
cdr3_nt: TGTGCCAGCAGCTTAGTAAACGGTTATTACACAGATACGCAGTATTTT
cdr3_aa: CASSLVNGYYTDTQYF

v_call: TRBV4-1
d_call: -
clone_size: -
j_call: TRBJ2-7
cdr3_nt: TGCGCCAGCAGCCAGGCTAGTGGCACCTACGAGCAGTACTTC
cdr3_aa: CASSQASGTYEQYF

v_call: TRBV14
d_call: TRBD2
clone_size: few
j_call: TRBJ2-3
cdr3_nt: TGTGCCAGCAGCCACCCCGAGGGGGGACTAGTGCAGTATTTT
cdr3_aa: CASSHPEGGLVQYF

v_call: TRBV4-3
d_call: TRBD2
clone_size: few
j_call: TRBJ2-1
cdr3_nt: TGCGCCAGCAGCCAAGCACTCCAGCTAGCGGGGCAGTTCTTC
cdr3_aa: CASSQALQLAGQFF

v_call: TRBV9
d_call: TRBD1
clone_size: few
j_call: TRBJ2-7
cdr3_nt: TGTGCCAGCAGCGAGGCGGACAGGTCCTACGAGCAGTACTTC
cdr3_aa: CASSEADRSYEQYF

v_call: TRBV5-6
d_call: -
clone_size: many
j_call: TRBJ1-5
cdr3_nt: TGTGCCAGCAGCCTTGGAGATCAGCCCCAGCATTTT
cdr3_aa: CASSLGDQPQHF

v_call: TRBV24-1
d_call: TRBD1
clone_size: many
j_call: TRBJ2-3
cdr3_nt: TGTGCCACCAGTGATCCGGGACAGGGGGTCACAGATACGCAGTATTTT
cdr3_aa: CATSDPGQGVTDTQYF

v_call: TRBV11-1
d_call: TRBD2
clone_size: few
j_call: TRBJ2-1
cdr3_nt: TGTGCCAGCAGCTTAGCGGGAGGGCCGATCAATGAGCAGTTCTTC
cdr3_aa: CASSLAGGPINEQFF

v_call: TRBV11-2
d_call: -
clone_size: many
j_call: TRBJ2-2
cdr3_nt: TGTGCCAGCAGCTCGATGTCCAGTTGGGGGGTTTTAATCGGGGAGCTGTTTTTT
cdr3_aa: CASSSMSSWGVLIGELFF

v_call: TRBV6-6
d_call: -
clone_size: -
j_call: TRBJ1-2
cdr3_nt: TGTGCCAGCAGAGACGACAACATCTATGGCTACACCTTC
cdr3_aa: CASRDDNIYGYTF

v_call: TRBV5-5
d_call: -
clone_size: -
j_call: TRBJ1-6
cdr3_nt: TGTGCCAGCAGCTTCAATTCGGGGACGATGTATAATTCACCCCTCCACTTT
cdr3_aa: CASSFNSGTMYNSPLHF

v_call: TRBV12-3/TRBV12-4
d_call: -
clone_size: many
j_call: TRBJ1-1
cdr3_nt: TGTGCCAGCAGACGGACAAACACTGAAGCTTTCTTT
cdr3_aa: CASRRTNTEAFF

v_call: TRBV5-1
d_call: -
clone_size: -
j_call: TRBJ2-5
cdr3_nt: TGCGCCAGCAGCTTCAGGGGCCCCCAAGAGACCCAGTACTTC
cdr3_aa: CASSFRGPQETQYF

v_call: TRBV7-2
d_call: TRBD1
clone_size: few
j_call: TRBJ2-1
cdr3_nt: TGTGCCAGCAGCCCCGGGACAGGGGTTAACAATGAGCAGTTCTTC
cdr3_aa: CASSPGTGVNNEQFF

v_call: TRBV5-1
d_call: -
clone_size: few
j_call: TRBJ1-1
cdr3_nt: TGCGCCAGCAGTCCAGGACATTTGAACACTGAAGCTTTCTTT
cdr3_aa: CASSPGHLNTEAFF

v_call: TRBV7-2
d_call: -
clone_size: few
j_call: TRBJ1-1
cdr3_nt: TGTGCCAGCAGATCCGGTGCTGTGAACACTGAAGCTTTCTTT
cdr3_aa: CASRSGAVNTEAFF

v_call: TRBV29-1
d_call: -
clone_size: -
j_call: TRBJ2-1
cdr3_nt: TGCAGCGTTGTCTATGCGAGCTCCTACAATGAGCAGTTCTTC
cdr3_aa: CSVVYASSYNEQFF

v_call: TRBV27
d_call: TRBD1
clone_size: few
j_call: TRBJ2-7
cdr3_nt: TGTGCCAGCACCTACCCCAGGACAGGGGGGTTTGGGTACGAGCAGTACTTC
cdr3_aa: CASTYPRTGGFGYEQYF

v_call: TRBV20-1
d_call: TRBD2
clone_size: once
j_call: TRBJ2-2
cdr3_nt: TGCAGTGCCTCGAAGACTAGCCGCGGGGAGCTGTTTTTT
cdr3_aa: CSASKTSRGELFF